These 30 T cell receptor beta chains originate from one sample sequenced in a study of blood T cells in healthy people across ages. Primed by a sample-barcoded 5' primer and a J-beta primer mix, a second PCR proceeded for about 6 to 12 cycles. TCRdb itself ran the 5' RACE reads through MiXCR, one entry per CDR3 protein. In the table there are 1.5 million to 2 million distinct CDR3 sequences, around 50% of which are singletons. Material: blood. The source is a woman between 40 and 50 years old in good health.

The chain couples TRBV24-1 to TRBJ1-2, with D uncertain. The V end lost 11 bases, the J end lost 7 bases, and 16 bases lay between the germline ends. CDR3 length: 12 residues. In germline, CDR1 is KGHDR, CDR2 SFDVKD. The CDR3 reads CAIASGITGYTF. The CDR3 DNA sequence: TGTGCCATCGCCTCCGGGATAACTGGCTACACCTTC.

DNA of the CDR3: TGTGCCAGCAGACAGATCCAAGAGACCCAGTACTTC. It yields the protein CASRQIQETQYF. The chain uses TRBV6-1 and TRBJ2-5; D uncertain. From germline, CDR1 is MNHNS and CDR2 SASEGT. V gave up 6 bases and J gave up 1 base, with 6 bases separating them. The CDR3 contains 12 residues.

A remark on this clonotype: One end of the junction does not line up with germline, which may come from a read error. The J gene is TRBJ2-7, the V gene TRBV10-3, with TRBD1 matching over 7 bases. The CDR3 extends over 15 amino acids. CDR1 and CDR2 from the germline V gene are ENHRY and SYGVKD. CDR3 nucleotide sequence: TGTGCCATCAGCGAAGGGACAGAACTTTCCTGCGAGCAGTACTTC. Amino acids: CAISEGTELSCEQYF.

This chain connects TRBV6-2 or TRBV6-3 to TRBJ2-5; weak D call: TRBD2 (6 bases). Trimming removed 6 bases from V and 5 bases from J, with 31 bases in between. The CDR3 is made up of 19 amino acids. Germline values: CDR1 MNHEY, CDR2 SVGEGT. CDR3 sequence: CASSQSLAVPTTGRETQYF. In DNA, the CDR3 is TGTGCCAGCAGCCAATCCTTAGCGGTTCCCACCACGGGTCGGGAGACCCAGTACTTC.

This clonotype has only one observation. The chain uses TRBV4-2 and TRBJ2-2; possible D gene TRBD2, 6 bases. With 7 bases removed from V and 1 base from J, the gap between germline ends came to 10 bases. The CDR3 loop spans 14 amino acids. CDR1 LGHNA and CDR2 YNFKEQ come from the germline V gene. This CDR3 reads CASKFGGNTGELFF. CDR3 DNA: TGTGCCAGCAAATTCGGGGGGAACACCGGGGAGCTGTTTTTT.

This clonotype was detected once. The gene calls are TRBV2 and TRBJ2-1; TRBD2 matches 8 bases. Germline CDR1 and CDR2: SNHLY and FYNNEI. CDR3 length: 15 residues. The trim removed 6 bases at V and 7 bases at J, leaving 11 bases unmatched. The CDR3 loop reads CASRPGGLRVNEQFF. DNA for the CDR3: TGTGCCAGCAGGCCGGGGGGGCTTAGGGTGAATGAGCAGTTCTTC. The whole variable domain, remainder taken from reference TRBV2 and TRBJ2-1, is EPEVTQTPSHQVTQMGQEVILRCVPISNHLYFYWYRQILGQKVEFLVSFYNNEISEKSEIFDDQFSVERPDGSNFTLKIRSTKLEDSAMYFCASRPGGLRVNEQFFGPGTRLTVL.

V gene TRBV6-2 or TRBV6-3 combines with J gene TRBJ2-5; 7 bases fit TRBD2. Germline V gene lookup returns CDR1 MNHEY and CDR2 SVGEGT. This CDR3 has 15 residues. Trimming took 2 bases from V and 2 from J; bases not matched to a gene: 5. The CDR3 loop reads CASSYLRGVQETQYF. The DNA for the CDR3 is TGTGCCAGCAGTTACCTTCGGGGGGTTCAAGAGACCCAGTACTTC.

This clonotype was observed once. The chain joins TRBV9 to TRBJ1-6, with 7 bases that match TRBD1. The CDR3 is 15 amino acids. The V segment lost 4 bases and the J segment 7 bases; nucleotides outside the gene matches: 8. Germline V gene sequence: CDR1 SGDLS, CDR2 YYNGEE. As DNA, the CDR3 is TGTGCCAGCAGCTCTACCGGGACAGTAAATTCACCCCTCCACTTT. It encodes CASSSTGTVNSPLHF.

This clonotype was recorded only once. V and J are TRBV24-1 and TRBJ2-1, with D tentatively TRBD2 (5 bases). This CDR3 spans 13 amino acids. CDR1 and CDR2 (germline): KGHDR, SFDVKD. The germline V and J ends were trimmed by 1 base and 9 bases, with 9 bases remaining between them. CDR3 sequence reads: CATSDLRGREQFF. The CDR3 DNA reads TGTGCCACCAGTGATTTACGCGGGCGTGAGCAGTTCTTC.

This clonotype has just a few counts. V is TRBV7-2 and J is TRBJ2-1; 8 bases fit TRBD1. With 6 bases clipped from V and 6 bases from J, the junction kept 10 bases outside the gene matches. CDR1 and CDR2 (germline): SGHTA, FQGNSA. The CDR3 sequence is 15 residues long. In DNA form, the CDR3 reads TGTGCCAGCAGAGCGGACAGGGTTATTGCCAATGAGCAGTTCTTC. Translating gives CASRADRVIANEQFF.

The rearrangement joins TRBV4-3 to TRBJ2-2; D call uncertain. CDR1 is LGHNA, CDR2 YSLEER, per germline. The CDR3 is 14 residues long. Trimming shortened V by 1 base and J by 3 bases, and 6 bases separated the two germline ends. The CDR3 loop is CASSQAIYTGELFF. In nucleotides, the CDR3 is TGCGCCAGCAGCCAAGCTATTTACACCGGGGAGCTGTTTTTT.

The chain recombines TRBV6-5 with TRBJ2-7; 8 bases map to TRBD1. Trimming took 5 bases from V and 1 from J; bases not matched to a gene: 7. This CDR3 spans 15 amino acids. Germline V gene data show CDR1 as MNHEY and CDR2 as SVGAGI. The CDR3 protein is CASSKPGQGSYEQYF. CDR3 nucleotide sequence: TGTGCCAGCAGTAAGCCAGGACAGGGTTCCTACGAGCAGTACTTC.

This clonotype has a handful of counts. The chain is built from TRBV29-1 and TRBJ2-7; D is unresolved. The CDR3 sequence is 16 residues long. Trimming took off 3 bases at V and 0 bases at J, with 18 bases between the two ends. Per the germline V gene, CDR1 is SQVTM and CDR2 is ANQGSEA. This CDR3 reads CSVELIEGESSYEQYF. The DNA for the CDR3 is TGCAGCGTTGAGCTTATAGAAGGAGAAAGCTCCTACGAGCAGTACTTC.

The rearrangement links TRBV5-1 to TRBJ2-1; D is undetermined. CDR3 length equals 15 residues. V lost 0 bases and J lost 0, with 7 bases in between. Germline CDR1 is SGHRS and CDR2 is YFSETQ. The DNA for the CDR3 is TGCGCCAGCAGCTTGGACACTTACTCCTACAATGAGCAGTTCTTC. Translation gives CASSLDTYSYNEQFF.

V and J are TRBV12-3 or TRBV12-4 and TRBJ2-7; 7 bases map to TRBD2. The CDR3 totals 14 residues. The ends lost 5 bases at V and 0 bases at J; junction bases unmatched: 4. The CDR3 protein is CASSGEGLSYEQYF. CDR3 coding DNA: TGTGCCAGCAGTGGGGAGGGTCTCTCCTACGAGCAGTACTTC.

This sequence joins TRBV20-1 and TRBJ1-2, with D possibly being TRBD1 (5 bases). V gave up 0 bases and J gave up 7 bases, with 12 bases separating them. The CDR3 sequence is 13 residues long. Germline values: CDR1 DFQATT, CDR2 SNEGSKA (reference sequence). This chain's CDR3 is CSARDKPQGGYTF. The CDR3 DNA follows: TGCAGTGCTAGAGATAAGCCGCAGGGTGGCTACACCTTC.

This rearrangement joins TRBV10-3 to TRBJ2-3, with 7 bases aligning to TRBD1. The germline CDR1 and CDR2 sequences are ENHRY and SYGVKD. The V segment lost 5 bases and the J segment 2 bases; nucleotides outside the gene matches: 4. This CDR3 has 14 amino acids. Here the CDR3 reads CAISSGQFTDTQYF. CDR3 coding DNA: TGTGCCATCAGTTCGGGACAGTTCACAGATACGCAGTATTTT.

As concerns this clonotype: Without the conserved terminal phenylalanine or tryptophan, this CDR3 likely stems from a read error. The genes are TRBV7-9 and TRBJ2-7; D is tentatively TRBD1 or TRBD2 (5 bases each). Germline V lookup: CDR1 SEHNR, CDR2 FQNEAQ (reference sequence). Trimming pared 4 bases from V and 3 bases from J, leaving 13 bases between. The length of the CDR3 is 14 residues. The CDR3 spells CASSSGPGLYEQYL. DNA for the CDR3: TGTGCCAGCAGCTCGGGGCCTGGGCTCTACGAGCAGTACCTC.

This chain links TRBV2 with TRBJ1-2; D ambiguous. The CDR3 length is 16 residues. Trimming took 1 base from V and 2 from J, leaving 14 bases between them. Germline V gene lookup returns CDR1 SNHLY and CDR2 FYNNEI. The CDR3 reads CASSEGGADPNYGYTF. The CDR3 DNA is TGTGCCAGCAGTGAAGGGGGAGCAGACCCCAACTATGGCTACACCTTC.

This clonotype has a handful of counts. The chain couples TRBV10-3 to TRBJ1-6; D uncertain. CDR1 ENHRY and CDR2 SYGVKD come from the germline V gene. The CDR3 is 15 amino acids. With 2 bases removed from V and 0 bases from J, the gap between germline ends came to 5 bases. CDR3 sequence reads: CAISEISSYNSPLHF. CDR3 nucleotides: TGTGCCATCAGTGAGATTAGCTCCTATAATTCACCCCTCCACTTT.

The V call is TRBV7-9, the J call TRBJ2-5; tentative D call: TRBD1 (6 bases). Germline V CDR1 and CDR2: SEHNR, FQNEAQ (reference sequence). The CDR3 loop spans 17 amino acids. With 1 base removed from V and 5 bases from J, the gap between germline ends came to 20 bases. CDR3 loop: CASSLEFLRDKGETQYF. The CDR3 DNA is TGTGCCAGCAGCTTAGAGTTTTTAAGGGACAAAGGGGAGACCCAGTACTTC.

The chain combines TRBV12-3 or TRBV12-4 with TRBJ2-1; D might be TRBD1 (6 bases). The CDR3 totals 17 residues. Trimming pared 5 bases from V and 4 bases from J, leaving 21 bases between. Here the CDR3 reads CASSAHQGRVGYNEQFF. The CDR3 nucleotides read TGTGCCAGCAGTGCCCATCAGGGGCGAGTGGGTTACAATGAGCAGTTCTTC.

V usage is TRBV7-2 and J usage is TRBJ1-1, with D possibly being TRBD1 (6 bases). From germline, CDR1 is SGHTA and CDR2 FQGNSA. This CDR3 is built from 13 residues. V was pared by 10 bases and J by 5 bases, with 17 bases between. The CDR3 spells CANARQEGTEAFF. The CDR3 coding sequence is TGTGCCAACGCCCGACAGGAGGGGACTGAAGCTTTCTTT. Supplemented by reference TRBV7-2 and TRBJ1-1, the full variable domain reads GAGVSQSPSNKVTEKGKDVELRCDPISGHTALYWYRQSLGQGLEFLIYFQGNSAPDKSGLPSDRFSAERTGGSVSTLTIQRTQQEDSAVYLCANARQEGTEAFFGQGTRLTVV.

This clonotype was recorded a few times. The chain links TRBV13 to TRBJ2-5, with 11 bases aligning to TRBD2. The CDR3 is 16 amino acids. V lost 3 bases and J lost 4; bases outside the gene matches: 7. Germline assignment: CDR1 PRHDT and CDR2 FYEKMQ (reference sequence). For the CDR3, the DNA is TGTGCCAGCAGCTTGATGACTAGCGGGGCAACAGAGACCCAGTACTTC. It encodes CASSLMTSGATETQYF.

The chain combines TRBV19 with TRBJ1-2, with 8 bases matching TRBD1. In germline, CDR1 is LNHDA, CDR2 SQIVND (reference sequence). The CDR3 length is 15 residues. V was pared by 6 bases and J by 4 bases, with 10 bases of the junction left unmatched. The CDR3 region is CASRPRGQGSYGYTF. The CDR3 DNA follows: TGTGCCAGTAGGCCACGAGGACAGGGCTCCTATGGCTACACCTTC. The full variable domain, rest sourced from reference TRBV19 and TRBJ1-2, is DGGITQSPKYLFRKEGQNVTLSCEQNLNHDAMYWYRQDPGQGLRLIYYSQIVNDFQKGDIAEGYSVSREKKESFPLTVTSAQKNPTAFYLCASRPRGQGSYGYTFGSGTRLTVV.

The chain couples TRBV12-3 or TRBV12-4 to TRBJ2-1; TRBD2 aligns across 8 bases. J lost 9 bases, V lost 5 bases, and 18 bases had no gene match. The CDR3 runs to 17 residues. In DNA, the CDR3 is TGTGCCAGCAGTCCCCCGGGGGGGCGGGGGCCTGACGTTGAGCAGTTCTTC. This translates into CASSPPGGRGPDVEQFF.

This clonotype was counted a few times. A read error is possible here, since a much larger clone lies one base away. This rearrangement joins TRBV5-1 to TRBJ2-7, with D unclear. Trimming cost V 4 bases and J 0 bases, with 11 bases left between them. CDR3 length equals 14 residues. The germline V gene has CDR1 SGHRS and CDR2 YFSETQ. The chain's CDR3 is CASSVDSVSYEQYF. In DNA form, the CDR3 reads TGCGCCAGCAGCGTGGATTCGGTCTCCTACGAGCAGTACTTC.

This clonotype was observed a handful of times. The CDR3 here is CATGGADTDTQYF. CDR3 coding DNA: TGTGCCACCGGGGGGGCCGACACAGATACGCAGTATTTT. The chain carries TRBV10-3 and TRBJ2-3; 8 bases line up with TRBD2. The germline V gene has CDR1 ENHRY and CDR2 SYGVKD. CDR3 length: 13 amino acids. V was clipped by 10 bases and J by 2 bases; unmatched bases: 5.

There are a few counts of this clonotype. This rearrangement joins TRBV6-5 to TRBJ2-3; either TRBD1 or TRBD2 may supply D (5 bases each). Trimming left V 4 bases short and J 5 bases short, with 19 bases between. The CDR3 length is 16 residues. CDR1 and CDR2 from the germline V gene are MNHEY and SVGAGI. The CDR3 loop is CASSSRGQGRGDTQYF. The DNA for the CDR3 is TGTGCCAGCAGTTCCCGGGGCCAAGGGAGAGGAGATACGCAGTATTTT.

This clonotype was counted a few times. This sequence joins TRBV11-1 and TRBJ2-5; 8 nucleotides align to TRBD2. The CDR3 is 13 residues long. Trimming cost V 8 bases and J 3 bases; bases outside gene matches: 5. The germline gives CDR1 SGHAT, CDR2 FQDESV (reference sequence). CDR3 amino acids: CASRTLAEETQYF. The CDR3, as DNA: TGTGCCAGCCGGACACTAGCGGAAGAGACCCAGTACTTC.